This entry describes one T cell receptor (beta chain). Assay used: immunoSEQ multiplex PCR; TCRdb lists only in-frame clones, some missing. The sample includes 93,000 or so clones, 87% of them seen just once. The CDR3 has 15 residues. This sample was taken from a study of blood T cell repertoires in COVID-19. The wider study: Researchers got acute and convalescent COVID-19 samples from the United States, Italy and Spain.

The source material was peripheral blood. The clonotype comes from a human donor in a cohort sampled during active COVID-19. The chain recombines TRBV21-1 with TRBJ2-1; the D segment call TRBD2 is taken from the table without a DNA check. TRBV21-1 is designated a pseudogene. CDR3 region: CASSTWAKRYNEQFF. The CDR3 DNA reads TGTGCCAGCAGCACCTGGGCGAAGCGGTACAATGAGCAGTTCTTC.